Listed below are T cell receptor beta chains from one sample, sequenced in a study of shared clonotypes between healthy human individuals. TCRdb's table, derived via immunoSEQ multiplex PCR, lists solely in-frame clones and lacks some. The sample lists over 1.5 million clones; 98% were seen once. The sequenced sample was naive CD4+ T cells sorted from blood. All receptors come from a man under 40 in good health. Both conserved end residues are part of each CDR3. Part of the rows lack a size; the others show once, few, many or a class for expanded clones.

TRBV7-2 NA CASSPLTEQYF
TRBV6-1 NA CASAGQGAADTQYF
TRBV4-1 once CASSQGDRGEETQYF
TRBV28 NA CASTPTSGLYEQYF
TRBV18 NA CASSLRQGDGYTF
TRBV2 NA CASSEASRYNQPQHF
TRBV6-1 NA CASKPGQGNTEAFF
TRBV9 once CASSVGTSGMTSTDTQYF
TRBV11-2 NA CASSLDTDYEQYF
TRBV5-1 NA CASTPQGFSSEQFF
TRBV5-1 NA CASSKDVTGIEAFF
TRBV18 NA CASSPLAGGTTDTQYF
TRBV28 NA CASSLFVGQGYNQPQHF
TRBV11-3 NA CASSSGTSGRGITGELFF
TRBV18 NA CASSPQGSGELFF
TRBV15 NA CATSRVLTGKLGNTIYF
TRBV5-1 NA CASSMGYTEAFF
TRBV28 NA CASKLRGEAFF
TRBV18 NA CASSPLRLGQGNTIYF
TRBV6-5 NA CASSYLGLAEPYEQYF
TRBV18 NA CASSLPGTDTQYF
TRBV28 NA CASSPPSGGKQPQHF
TRBV28 NA CASSSPAGTYEQYF
TRBV27 NA CASSLLLGTGRHNEQFF
TRBV5-6 NA CASSLDGLAGGSTYNEQFF
TRBV7-3 NA CASSRSLPYEQYF
TRBV11-2 NA CASQLAGSYNEQFF
TRBV6-5 NA CASSYRTVPAAIGYTF
TRBV5-4 NA CASRTGGEMNTEAFF
TRBV14 NA CASSQSRLTNEKLFF
TRBV29-1 NA CSVEVSGSQPQHF
TRBV18 NA CASSPLEQNTEAFF
TRBV12-2 NA CASRLGWGQSNQPQHF
TRBV15 NA CATRRTTGGLPQHF
TRBV19 NA CASSIIGLSTGELFF
TRBV28 NA CASSLVGLGDGYTF
TRBV6-1 NA CASNEGPGELFF
TRBV5-1 NA CASSFKREGEQFF
TRBV5-1 NA CASSFGQGHTEAFF
TRBV7-2 NA CASSQGPNNEQFF
TRBV5-1 once CASSFRENVQETQYF
TRBV5-4 NA CASTIPGLAGVNEQFF
TRBV11-2 NA CASSLLGQGAGGYTF
TRBV5-6 NA CASSAFPGLAGEGADTQYF
TRBV30 NA CACPGQGPFNEKLFF
TRBV7-6 NA CASSPLWEREDWGPNEQFF
TRBV25-1 NA CASSEKEPQYF
TRBV19 NA CASSIGTLYGYTF
TRBV6-5 NA CASSTTGQGYEQYF
TRBV12-2 NA CASRGVISTQSRANVLTF
TRBV15 NA CATSRVGSGIRFF
TRBV5-1 NA CASSLVPPEGSYNEQFF
TRBV10-2 NA CASSGQGGRETQYF